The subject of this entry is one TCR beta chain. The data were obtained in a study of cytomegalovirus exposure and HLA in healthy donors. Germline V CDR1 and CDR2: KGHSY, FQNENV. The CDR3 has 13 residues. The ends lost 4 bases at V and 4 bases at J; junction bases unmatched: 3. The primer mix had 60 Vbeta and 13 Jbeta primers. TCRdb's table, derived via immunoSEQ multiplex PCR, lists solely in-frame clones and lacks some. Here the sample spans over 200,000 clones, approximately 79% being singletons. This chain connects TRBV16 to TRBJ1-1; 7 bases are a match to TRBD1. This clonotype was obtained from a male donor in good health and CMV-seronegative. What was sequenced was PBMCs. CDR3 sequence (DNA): TGTGCCAGCAGCCCGACAGGGCTCACTGAAGCTTTCTTT. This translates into CASSPTGLTEAFF.